This T cell receptor beta chain was found in a study of T cell responses to AZD1222 COVID-19 vaccine. Study results and limitations: Baseline seropositivity characterized only six AZD1222 recipients.

Profiling relied on immunoSEQ multiplex PCR, and the TCRdb table lists in-frame clones only, not all of them. The data hold approximately 97,000 clones, with approximately 90% observed a single time. As for this clone: The target antigen is unknown.

This CDR3 region has 14 residues. CDR1 and CDR2 from the germline V gene are LGHNA and YSLEER. V was clipped by 0 bases and J by 4 bases, with 9 bases between them. This clonotype originated in an adult in good health. The sequenced sample was peripheral blood, obtained on day 0 of AZD1222 vaccination. The chain combines TRBV4-3 with TRBJ1-2; no clear D gene. CDR3 coding DNA: TGCGCCAGCAGCCAAGAGGGCAGGACCTATGGCTACACCTTC. Translating it yields CASSQEGRTYGYTF.